These 16 T cell receptor beta chains were sequenced from one sample in a study of blood T cell repertoires in COVID-19. The protocol was immunoSEQ multiplex PCR, while the TCRdb copy is restricted to in-frame clones and leaves out a portion. Found here are roughly 260,000 clones, around 90% of them singletons; the top ten hold roughly 6%. What was sequenced was PBMCs or T cells enriched from blood (not recorded which). The receptors here all came from a woman in her thirties with acute COVID-19.

The J gene is TRBJ1-3, the V gene TRBV7-2; 8 positions match TRBD1. J gave up 4 bases and V 6 bases, and 2 bases lay outside the gene matches. In germline, CDR1 is SGHTA, CDR2 FQGNSA. This CDR3 region has 13 residues. For the CDR3, the DNA is TGTGCCAGCAGGACAGGGGCCGGAAACACCATATATTTT. Protein sequence: CASRTGAGNTIYF. The whole variable domain, filled in from reference TRBV7-2 and TRBJ1-3, reads GAGVSQSPSNKVTEKGKDVELRCDPISGHTALYWYRQSLGQGLEFLIYFQGNSAPDKSGLPSDRFSAERTGGSVSTLTIQRTQQEDSAVYLCASRTGAGNTIYFGEGSWLTVV.

The rearrangement joins TRBV3-1 (or the pseudogene TRBV3-2) to TRBJ1-4; D is possibly TRBD1 (6 bases). The CDR3 sequence is 14 residues long. Germline V gene sequence: CDR1 LGHDT, CDR2 YNNKEL (reference sequence). The ends were cut back, 4 bases at V and 2 bases at J, with 8 bases in the middle. For the CDR3, the DNA is TGTGCCAGCAGCCGAGGGGGTACTAATGAAAAACTGTTTTTT. Translating it yields CASSRGGTNEKLFF.

The V and J genes are TRBV4-3 and TRBJ2-7; TRBD1 agrees at 8 bases. Losses at the gene ends were 4 bases for V and 2 bases for J; bases not matched to a gene: 4. Germline V gene data show CDR1 as LGHNA and CDR2 as YSLEER. CDR3 length equals 14 residues. The CDR3 loop reads CASSPGQGAYEQYF. The DNA for the CDR3 is TGCGCCAGCAGCCCCGGACAGGGAGCCTACGAGCAGTACTTC.

This clone showed up just once. This sequence joins TRBV30 and TRBJ2-1; 7 bases are shared with TRBD1. This CDR3 has 13 residues. CDR1 GTSNPN and CDR2 SVGIG come from the germline V gene (reference sequence). V lost 4 bases, J lost 7 bases, and 7 bases stayed unmatched. CDR3 nucleotide sequence: TGTGCCTGGAATCTAGGGGGCGGGAATGAGCAGTTCTTC. Protein: CAWNLGGGNEQFF.

The V call is TRBV28, the J call TRBJ1-5, with unresolved D. CDR1 is MDHEN and CDR2 is SYDVKM in the germline V gene. The CDR3 is 13 residues long. V dropped 5 bases and J dropped 4 bases, with 9 bases sitting between them. This CDR3 reads CASSPPLNQPQHF. The CDR3 coding sequence is TGTGCCAGCAGTCCCCCCCTGAATCAGCCCCAGCATTTT.

This rearrangement joins TRBV5-1 to TRBJ2-3; D is ambiguous. V gave up 6 bases and J gave up 0 bases, with 11 bases separating them. Looked up from germline, CDR1 is SGHRS and CDR2 is YFSETQ. The CDR3 loop spans 14 amino acids. CDR3 nucleotides: TGCGCCAGCACCTTTTCGGTGAGCACAGATACGCAGTATTTT. Amino acid sequence: CASTFSVSTDTQYF.

The chain joins TRBV5-1 to TRBJ1-2, with 9 bases identical to TRBD1. Germline-derived CDR1 and CDR2 are SGHRS and YFSETQ. CDR3 size: 15 residues. J was trimmed by 5 bases and V by 0 bases; bases with no gene match: 5. The chain's CDR3 is CASSLDAGTGYGYTF. CDR3 nucleotide sequence: TGCGCCAGCAGCTTGGACGCCGGGACAGGGTATGGCTACACCTTC.

V usage is TRBV4-3 and J usage is TRBJ1-3, with 7 bases matching TRBD1. The junction had 2 bases not matched to a gene; V was cut back by 0 bases and J by 0 bases. The CDR3 covers 16 residues. Germline values: CDR1 LGHNA, CDR2 YSLEER. CDR3 in DNA: TGCGCCAGCAGCCAAGACCGGACAGGCTCTGGAAACACCATATATTTT. Its protein product is CASSQDRTGSGNTIYF.

This clone was observed a few times. This chain joins TRBV5-5 and TRBJ1-1, with D possibly matching TRBD1 (5 bases). V gave up 2 bases and J gave up 1 base, with 9 bases separating them. Per the germline V gene, CDR1 is SGHKS and CDR2 is YYEKEE (reference sequence). The CDR3 totals 14 residues. This CDR3 reads CASSFLDRNTEAFF. The CDR3 bases are TGTGCCAGCAGCTTTCTCGACAGGAACACTGAAGCTTTCTTT.

The gene calls are TRBV28 and TRBJ1-5; D gene uncertain. Trimming removed 4 bases from V and 2 bases from J, with 12 bases in between. The CDR3 spans 15 residues. Germline loops: CDR1 MDHEN, CDR2 SYDVKM. CDR3 residues: CASSSRGMGNQPQHF. DNA of the CDR3: TGTGCCAGCAGTTCGCGGGGTATGGGCAATCAGCCCCAGCATTTT.

The V and J genes are TRBV4-3 and TRBJ2-3, with TRBD2 matching 13 bases. V shed 1 base and J 4 bases; nucleotides not matched to a gene: 2. The CDR3 totals 16 residues. Per the germline V gene, CDR1 is LGHNA and CDR2 is YSLEER. The CDR3, as DNA: TGCGCCAGCAGCCAAGGGACTAGCGGGAGCCCAGATACGCAGTATTTT. Amino acids: CASSQGTSGSPDTQYF.

The gene calls are TRBV7-8 and TRBJ1-5; the D gene is possibly TRBD1 (6 bases). This CDR3 is 17 amino acids long. Germline V gene lookup returns CDR1 SGHVS and CDR2 FQNEAQ. The V gene lost 2 bases and the J gene lost 0 bases, with 14 bases spanning the gap. The CDR3 loop reads CASSLPLTGDSNQPQHF. In nucleotides, the CDR3 is TGTGCCAGCAGCTTACCTTTGACAGGCGATAGCAATCAGCCCCAGCATTTT.

The J gene is TRBJ2-1, the V gene TRBV14; 7 nucleotides line up with TRBD1. The CDR3 spans 15 residues. Trimming at V came to 3 bases and at J to 3 bases, leaving 5 bases not matched to a gene. The germline gives CDR1 SGHDN, CDR2 FVKESK. The CDR3 DNA follows: TGTGCCAGCAGCCAGGGCCGGGACAGCTACAATGAGCAGTTCTTC. Translation gives CASSQGRDSYNEQFF.

The rearrangement joins TRBV6-2 or TRBV6-3 to TRBJ1-2; TRBD1 matches at 9 bases. The CDR3 contains 16 residues. V lost 5 bases and J lost 2; bases outside the gene matches: 9. CDR1 is MNHEY, CDR2 SVGEGT, per germline. The CDR3: CASSHRTGVKNYGYTF. CDR3 sequence (DNA): TGTGCCAGCAGTCACCGGACAGGGGTAAAAAACTATGGCTACACCTTC.

The chain has TRBV6-2 or TRBV6-3 and TRBJ2-5; 12 bases fit TRBD2. With 1 base clipped from V and 5 bases from J, the junction kept 5 bases outside the gene matches. CDR3 length equals 16 residues. CDR1 and CDR2 from the germline V gene are MNHEY and SVGEGT. The DNA for the CDR3 is TGTGCCAGCAGTTACTGGGCTAGCGGGAGGGCGGAGACCCAGTACTTC. Amino acid sequence: CASSYWASGRAETQYF.

This clone is a singleton in its sample. The chain combines TRBV7-2 with TRBJ2-3; 10 bases line up with TRBD2. In germline, CDR1 is SGHTA, CDR2 FQGNSA. V was pared by 2 bases and J by 5 bases, with 10 bases of the junction left unmatched. The CDR3 has 17 amino acids. The CDR3 nucleotides read TGTGCCAGCAGCTTAATCGGCAGCGGGAGGGCCCAAGATACGCAGTATTTT. Protein sequence: CASSLIGSGRAQDTQYF.